The 23 T cell receptor beta chains below come from one sample, sequenced in a study of T cells in Graves' hyperthyroidism and ophthalmopathy. The source material, RNA transcripts, was used to amplify TCR beta CDR3 regions. During a first-round RT-PCR of the TCR CDR3, the HTBI primer set was used. TCRdb reprocessed the multiplex PCR reads with MiXCR, giving one entry per CDR3 protein. The repertoire holds about 550,000 distinct CDR3 sequences, with about 20% as singletons. The specimen was blood. All receptors come from a man between 18 and 35 years old with Graves' hyperthyroidism.

This clonotype occurred many times. This chain links TRBV7-8 with TRBJ2-5; D gene unclear. This CDR3 spans 12 amino acids. V was pared by 4 bases and J by 8 bases, with 11 bases between. Germline values: CDR1 SGHVS, CDR2 FQNEAQ. The CDR3 region is CASSSVGSTQYF. In nucleotides, the CDR3 is TGTGCCAGCAGCTCCGTAGGGTCCACCCAGTACTTC.

This clonotype was counted many times. The chain recombines TRBV30 with TRBJ2-5; D uncertain. V lost 2 bases, J lost 5 bases, and 6 bases lay in between. Germline CDR1 is GTSNPN and CDR2 is SVGIG (reference sequence). The CDR3 sequence is 11 residues long. This CDR3 reads CAWSYEETQYF. The CDR3 nucleotides are TGTGCCTGGAGTTATGAGGAGACCCAGTACTTC. The full variable domain, completed using reference TRBV30 and TRBJ2-5, is SQTIHQWPATLVQPVGSPLSLECTVEGTSNPNLYWYRQAAGRGLQLLFYSVGIGQISSEVPQNLSASRPQDRQFILSSKKLLLSDSGFYLCAWSYEETQYFGPGTRLLVL.

The chain employs TRBV3-1 and TRBJ1-1; tentatively, D is TRBD1 (6 bases). This CDR3 comprises 16 residues. V was clipped by 4 bases and J by 1 base, with 16 bases between them. Germline values: CDR1 LGHDT, CDR2 YNNKEL (reference sequence). The CDR3 region is CASSPTRTVTNTEAFF. CDR3 DNA sequence: TGTGCCAGCAGCCCAACACGGACAGTGACGAACACTGAAGCTTTCTTT.

Ten or more counts support this clonotype. V gene TRBV5-1 combines with J gene TRBJ1-1; the D is unclear. Looked up from germline, CDR1 is SGHRS and CDR2 is YFSETQ. This CDR3 spans 15 amino acids. Trimming removed 0 bases from V and 0 bases from J, with 9 bases in between. CDR3 coding DNA: TGCGCCAGCAGCTTGGAGGGCAGTATGAACACTGAAGCTTTCTTT. Protein sequence: CASSLEGSMNTEAFF.

This chain links TRBV12-3 or TRBV12-4 with TRBJ2-5; no reliable D call. The V end lost 7 bases, the J end lost 1 base, and 16 bases lay between the germline ends. This CDR3 spans 15 amino acids. CDR3 protein: CASKTGVSIQETQYF. CDR3 sequence (DNA): TGTGCCAGCAAAACCGGAGTATCTATCCAAGAGACCCAGTACTTC.

There are many counts of this clonotype. V and J are TRBV6-5 and TRBJ2-6; D not resolved. The CDR3 runs to 17 residues. Between the trimmed V and J ends, which lost 0 bases and 0 bases, there was a span of 9 bases. The V gene's germline CDR1 is MNHEY and CDR2 SVGAGI. CDR3 DNA sequence: TGTGCCAGCAGTTACTCGAGGTTGGCCTCTGGGGCCAACGTCCTGACTTTC. This translates into CASSYSRLASGANVLTF.

This clonotype was detected only once. The chain carries TRBV10-3 and TRBJ2-7; TRBD1 agrees at 7 bases. This CDR3 contains 12 residues. Per germline, CDR1 ENHRY and CDR2 SYGVKD. Trimming took 8 bases from V and 2 from J; bases not matched to a gene: 3. The CDR3 is CAIGTAAYEQYF. The CDR3 DNA follows: TGTGCCATCGGGACAGCGGCCTACGAGCAGTACTTC.

This clonotype was observed at least ten times. The V call is TRBV9, the J call TRBJ1-1, with a possible D match to TRBD1 (6 bases). V was cut by 1 base and J by 7 bases, with 11 bases left in between. The CDR3 is 13 residues long. Germline CDR1 is SGDLS and CDR2 is YYNGEE. This CDR3 reads CASSVTQQGEAFF. For the CDR3, the DNA is TGTGCCAGCAGCGTAACCCAACAGGGTGAAGCTTTCTTT. The variable domain in full, with the rest retrieved from reference TRBV9 and TRBJ1-1, is DSGVTQTPKHLITATGQRVTLRCSPRSGDLSVYWYQQSLDQGLQFLIQYYNGEERAKGNILERFSAQQFPDLHSELNLSSLELGDSALYFCASSVTQQGEAFFGQGTRLTVV.

Ten or more counts support this clonotype. The chain recombines TRBV19 with TRBJ2-2; possibly TRBD1 for D (5 bases). Germline loops: CDR1 LNHDA, CDR2 SQIVND (reference sequence). V lost 2 bases and J 2 bases, leaving 6 bases between the germline ends. The CDR3 loop spans 14 amino acids. The CDR3 coding sequence is TGTGCCAGTAGTATACAGGGAAACACCGGGGAGCTGTTTTTT. Amino acids: CASSIQGNTGELFF.

The chain has TRBV19 and TRBJ2-7; D assignment may be TRBD1 or TRBD2 (5 bases each). Trimming left V 3 bases short and J 2 bases short, with 14 bases between. CDR3 length: 15 amino acids. The germline V gene encodes CDR1 LNHDA and CDR2 SQIVND (reference sequence). This chain's CDR3 is CASSINRDGAYEQYF. The DNA for the CDR3 is TGTGCCAGTAGTATCAACCGGGACGGGGCCTACGAGCAGTACTTC.

Many counts were recorded for this clonotype. The rearrangement joins TRBV28 to TRBJ2-6; D not resolved. The CDR3 contains 16 residues. Germline V gene lookup returns CDR1 MDHEN and CDR2 SYDVKM. The V and J ends lost 7 bases and 0 bases respectively, with 13 bases between them. This chain's CDR3 is CASTEGPRSGANVLTF. CDR3 bases: TGTGCCAGCACGGAAGGGCCGCGCTCTGGGGCCAACGTCCTGACTTTC.

The CDR3: CASTFSVDYEQYF. CDR3 DNA: TGTGCCAGCACCTTTAGTGTGGACTACGAGCAGTACTTC. The rearrangement joins TRBV11-2 to TRBJ2-7, with D hard to call. The V gene's germline CDR1 is SGHAT and CDR2 FQNNGV. Trimming took off 7 bases at V and 3 bases at J, with 13 bases between the two ends. The CDR3 runs to 13 residues.

V gene TRBV2 combines with J gene TRBJ2-3, with 7 nucleotides matching TRBD2. V was pared by 6 bases and J by 2 bases, with 14 bases of the junction left unmatched. The CDR3 contains 17 residues. CDR1 is SNHLY and CDR2 is FYNNEI in the germline V gene. The CDR3 is CASSPRLAWGNTDTQYF. CDR3 nucleotide sequence: TGTGCCAGCAGCCCGAGACTAGCTTGGGGAAACACAGATACGCAGTATTTT.

This clonotype was detected many times. V is TRBV20-1 and J is TRBJ2-7; D might be TRBD1 (6 bases). Germline loops: CDR1 DFQATT, CDR2 SNEGSKA (reference sequence). The CDR3 runs 12 residues. The CDR3 region is CRAQGRPYEQYF. DNA for the CDR3: TGCAGAGCTCAGGGGCGACCCTACGAGCAGTACTTC.

This clonotype was counted only a few times. A much larger clonotype is one base distant, so this may be a read error. J is TRBJ1-1 and V is TRBV6-2 or TRBV6-3; 7 nucleotides match TRBD1. CDR1 MNHEY and CDR2 SVGEGT come from the germline V gene. The CDR3 covers 15 residues. The CDR3 sequence is CASSRPLQGNTEACF. The CDR3 DNA follows: TGTGCCAGCAGTAGACCGCTACAGGGGAACACTGAAGCTTGCTTT.

This clonotype was seen at least ten times. This sequence joins TRBV20-1 and TRBJ1-1; TRBD1 matches 7 bases. V trimming: 5 bases; J trimming: 5 bases; junction bases outside the gene matches: 20. The CDR3 is made up of 17 amino acids. Per the germline V gene, CDR1 is DFQATT and CDR2 is SNEGSKA (reference sequence). The CDR3 loop reads CSAVRDRGNLRGTEAFF. In nucleotides, the CDR3 is TGCAGTGCTGTACGGGACAGAGGGAACCTAAGGGGAACTGAAGCTTTCTTT.

This chain links TRBV28 with TRBJ2-2; TRBD2 matches at 12 bases. The CDR3 has 14 residues. Germline V CDR1 and CDR2: MDHEN, SYDVKM. V lost 10 bases to trimming and J lost 5 bases; unmatched junction nucleotides: 5. The CDR3, as DNA: TGTGCCACCGGACTAGCGGGACAGACCGGGGAGCTGTTTTTT. It translates to CATGLAGQTGELFF. The full variable domain, its missing parts supplied by reference TRBV28 and TRBJ2-2, is DVKVTQSSRYLVKRTGEKVFLECVQDMDHENMFWYRQDPGLGLRLIYFSYDVKMKEKGDIPEGYSVSREKKERFSLILESASTNQTSMYLCATGLAGQTGELFFGEGSRLTVL.

This clonotype was seen at least ten times. The rearrangement links TRBV24-1 to TRBJ1-5, with D perhaps TRBD1 (6 bases). Germline assignment: CDR1 KGHDR and CDR2 SFDVKD. Trimming removed 3 bases from V and 0 bases from J, with 17 bases in between. The CDR3 sequence is 18 residues long. This chain's CDR3 is CATSDLNQGCYSNQPQHF. The CDR3 region has the DNA TGTGCCACCAGTGATCTTAACCAGGGGTGTTATAGCAATCAGCCCCAGCATTTT.

This clonotype was recorded at least ten times. This sequence joins TRBV19 and TRBJ1-2; D might be TRBD1 (5 bases). The germline V gene has CDR1 LNHDA and CDR2 SQIVND (reference sequence). The V and J ends lost 4 bases and 2 bases respectively, with 11 bases between them. The CDR3 is made up of 14 amino acids. CDR3 sequence reads: CASSTPGRNYGYTF. The CDR3 coding sequence is TGTGCCAGTAGTACCCCGGGACGGAACTATGGCTACACCTTC.

This clonotype was seen many times. V and J are TRBV7-2 and TRBJ1-2; D not resolved. V lost 0 bases and J 4 bases, leaving 12 bases between the germline ends. The V gene's germline CDR1 is SGHTA and CDR2 FQGNSA. The CDR3 has 15 amino acids. CDR3 residues: CASSLAGGGGYGYTF. DNA for the CDR3: TGTGCCAGCAGCTTAGCAGGCGGAGGCGGCTATGGCTACACCTTC.

At least ten counts were recorded for this clonotype. The V call is TRBV4-1, the J call TRBJ1-1; 7 positions agree with TRBD1. Germline assignment: CDR1 MGHRA and CDR2 YSYEKL. V trimming: 4 bases; J trimming: 6 bases; junction bases outside the gene matches: 17. The CDR3 runs to 17 residues. The CDR3 region is CASSPNLGGTGEAEAFF. The CDR3, as DNA: TGCGCCAGCAGCCCTAATTTGGGGGGTACAGGGGAAGCTGAAGCTTTCTTT.

CDR3 nucleotide sequence: TGTGCCACCAGTGATCCTAGGACAGGGATCTACGAGCAGTACTTC. It specifies CATSDPRTGIYEQYF. This rearrangement joins TRBV24-1 to TRBJ2-7; 8 bases map to TRBD1. Germline loops: CDR1 KGHDR, CDR2 SFDVKD. Trimming at V came to 3 bases and at J to 3 bases, leaving 6 bases not matched to a gene. CDR3 length: 15 amino acids.

The sample holds a few counts of this clonotype. The chain uses TRBV11-2 and TRBJ2-2; D gene uncertain. The V end was cut by 6 bases, the J end by 14 bases, with 28 bases between. The CDR3 has 16 amino acids. Germline CDR1 and CDR2: SGHAT and FQNNGV. The CDR3 region is CASSMRTRQPTLNLFF. The CDR3 bases are TGTGCCAGCAGTATGAGGACCCGGCAGCCGACCTTGAATCTGTTTTTT.